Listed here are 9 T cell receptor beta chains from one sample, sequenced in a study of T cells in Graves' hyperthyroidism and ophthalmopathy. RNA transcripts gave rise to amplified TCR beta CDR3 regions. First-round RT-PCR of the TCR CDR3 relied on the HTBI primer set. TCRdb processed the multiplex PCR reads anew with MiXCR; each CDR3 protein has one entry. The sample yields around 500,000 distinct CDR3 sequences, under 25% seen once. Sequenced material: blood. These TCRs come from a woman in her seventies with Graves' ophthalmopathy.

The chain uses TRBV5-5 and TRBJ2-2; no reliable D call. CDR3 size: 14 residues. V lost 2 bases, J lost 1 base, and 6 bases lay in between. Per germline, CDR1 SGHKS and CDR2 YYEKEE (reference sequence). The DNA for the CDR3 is TGTGCCAGCAGCTTCGTCTGGAACACCGGGGAGCTGTTTTTT. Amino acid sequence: CASSFVWNTGELFF.

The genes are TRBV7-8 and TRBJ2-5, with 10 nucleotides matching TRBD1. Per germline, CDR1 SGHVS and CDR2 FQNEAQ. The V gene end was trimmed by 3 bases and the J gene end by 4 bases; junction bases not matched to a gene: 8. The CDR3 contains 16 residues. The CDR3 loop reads CASSFLGQGLGETQYF. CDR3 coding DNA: TGTGCCAGCAGCTTCCTGGGACAGGGGTTGGGAGAGACCCAGTACTTC.

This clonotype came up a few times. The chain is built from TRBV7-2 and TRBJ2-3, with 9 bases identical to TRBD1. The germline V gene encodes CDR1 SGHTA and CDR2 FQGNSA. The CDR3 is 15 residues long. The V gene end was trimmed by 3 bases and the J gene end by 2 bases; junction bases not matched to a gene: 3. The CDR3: CASSFDRGYTDTQYF. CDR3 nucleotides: TGTGCCAGCAGCTTCGACAGGGGGTACACAGATACGCAGTATTTT.

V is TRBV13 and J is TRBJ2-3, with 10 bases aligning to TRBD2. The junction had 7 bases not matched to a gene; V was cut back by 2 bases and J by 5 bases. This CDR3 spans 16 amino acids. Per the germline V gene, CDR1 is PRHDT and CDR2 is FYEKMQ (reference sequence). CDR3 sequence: CASSLRLAGDLDTQYF. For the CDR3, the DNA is TGTGCCAGCAGCTTACGTCTAGCGGGAGACCTAGATACGCAGTATTTT.

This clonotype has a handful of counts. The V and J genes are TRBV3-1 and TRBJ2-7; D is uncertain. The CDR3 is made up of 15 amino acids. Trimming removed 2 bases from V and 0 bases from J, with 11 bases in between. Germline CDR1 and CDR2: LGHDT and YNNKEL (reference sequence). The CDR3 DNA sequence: TGTGCCAGCAGCCAAAGTCCCACAGACTCCTACGAGCAGTACTTC. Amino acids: CASSQSPTDSYEQYF.

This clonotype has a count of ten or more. The CDR3 loop is CASSLWEGPNTEAFF. The CDR3 DNA reads TGTGCCAGCAGCTTATGGGAGGGACCGAACACTGAAGCTTTCTTT. The chain combines TRBV11-2 with TRBJ1-1, with D possibly matching TRBD1 (5 bases). V lost 2 bases and J 1 base, leaving 11 bases between the germline ends. The CDR3 sequence is 15 residues long. CDR1 and CDR2 (germline): SGHAT, FQNNGV.

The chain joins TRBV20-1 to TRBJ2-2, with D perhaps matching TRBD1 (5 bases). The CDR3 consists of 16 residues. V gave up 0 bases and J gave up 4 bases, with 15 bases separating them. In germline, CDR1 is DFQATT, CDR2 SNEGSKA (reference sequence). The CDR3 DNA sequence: TGCAGTGCTAGAGATGTAGGGCAGGGCGGCACCGGGGAGCTGTTTTTT. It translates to CSARDVGQGGTGELFF.

CDR3 bases: TGTGCCAGCAGAACAGGGGGCGGTGGCTACACCTTC. It translates to CASRTGGGGYTF. The genes are TRBV27 and TRBJ1-2; 9 nucleotides line up with TRBD1. The CDR3 is 12 residues long. Looked up from germline, CDR1 is MNHEY and CDR2 is SMNVEV (reference sequence). V dropped 6 bases and J dropped 7; count of bases not matched to a gene: 3.

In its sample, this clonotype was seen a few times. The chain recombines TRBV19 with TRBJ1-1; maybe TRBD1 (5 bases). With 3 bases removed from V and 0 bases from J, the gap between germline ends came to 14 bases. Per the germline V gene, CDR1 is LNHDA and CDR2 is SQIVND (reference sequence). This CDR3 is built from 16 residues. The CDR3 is CASSISAGPMNTEAFF. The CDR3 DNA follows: TGTGCCAGTAGTATTTCTGCAGGGCCGATGAACACTGAAGCTTTCTTT. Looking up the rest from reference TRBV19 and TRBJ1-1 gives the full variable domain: DGGITQSPKYLFRKEGQNVTLSCEQNLNHDAMYWYRQDPGQGLRLIYYSQIVNDFQKGDIAEGYSVSREKKESFPLTVTSAQKNPTAFYLCASSISAGPMNTEAFFGQGTRLTVV.